This T cell receptor (beta chain) was documented in a study of blood T cell repertoires in COVID-19. Study-level information: PBMCs, B-cell-depleted T cells, or T cells were the source of the cDNA or gDNA that made up the material.

Everyone who took part was about 18 to 89 years old, and they came from 24 US areas. Participant reports of clinical history set cohort assignment. Original handling: Reference gene primer amplification gave estimated nucleated cell counts. Using immunoSEQ multiplex PCR, the repertoire was profiled, and TCRdb retains in-frame clones only, with some absent. From that table come the V and J calls and clone size; the DNA was used to work out D and trimming. The profile covers 180,000 or so clones, with roughly 86% appearing a single time and 8% to 10% taken by the ten largest. V gave up 3 bases and J gave up 7 bases, with 10 bases separating them. The CDR3 has 13 amino acids. Germline loops: CDR1 SGHTA, CDR2 FQGNSA.

Sample: PBMCs or T cells enriched from blood (not recorded which). The chain couples TRBV7-2 to TRBJ1-5; D is ambiguous. This receptor was identified in a woman between 25 and 40 years old who had recovered from COVID-19. CDR3 DNA sequence: TGTGCCAGCAGCTTGTTCTCAAGCCAGCCCCAGCATTTT. Encoded protein: CASSLFSSQPQHF.